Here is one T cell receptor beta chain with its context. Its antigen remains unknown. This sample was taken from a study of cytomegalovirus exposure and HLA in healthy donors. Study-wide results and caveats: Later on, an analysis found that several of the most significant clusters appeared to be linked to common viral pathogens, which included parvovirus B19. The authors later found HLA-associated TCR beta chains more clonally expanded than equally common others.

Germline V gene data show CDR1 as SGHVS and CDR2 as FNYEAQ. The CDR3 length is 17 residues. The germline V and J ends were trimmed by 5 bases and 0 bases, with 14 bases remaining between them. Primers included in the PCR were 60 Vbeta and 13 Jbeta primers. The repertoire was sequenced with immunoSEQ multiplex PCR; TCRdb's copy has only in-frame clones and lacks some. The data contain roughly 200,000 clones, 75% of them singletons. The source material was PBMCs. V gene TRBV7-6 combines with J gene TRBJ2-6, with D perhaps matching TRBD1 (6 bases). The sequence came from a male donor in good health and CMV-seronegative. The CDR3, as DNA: TGTGCCAGCAGCGTCCAGACAGGCTTCTCTGGGGCCAACGTCCTGACTTTC. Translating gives CASSVQTGFSGANVLTF.